A selection of T cell receptor beta chains follows, all from one sample in a study of blood T cell repertoires in COVID-19. Assay used: immunoSEQ multiplex PCR; TCRdb lists only in-frame clones, some missing. The table lists about 210,000 clones, more than 70% of them singletons. Sequencing was performed on peripheral blood. The source of these receptors is a woman aged 45-59 years with acute or convalescent COVID-19. Both conserved end residues are part of each CDR3. D genes are given only for firm matches. Clone sizes are given selectively: once, few, many, or a class where the clone is expanded.

V gene	clone size	J gene	D gene	CDR3 DNA	CDR3 protein
TRBV6-6	-	TRBJ2-2	TRBD1	TGTGCCAGCAGGACGTCAGGGGGCAACACCGGGGAGCTGTTTTTT	CASRTSGGNTGELFF
TRBV28	-	TRBJ2-1	TRBD2	TGTGCCAGCAGGCTGGGGGGGAGTGAAGGACTAGCGGGAGACGAGCAGTTCTTC	CASRLGGSEGLAGDEQFF
TRBV14	few	TRBJ2-7	TRBD1	TGTGCCAGCAGCCCGGGACAGTACTACGAGCAGTACTTC	CASSPGQYYEQYF
TRBV30	-	TRBJ2-7	-	TGTGCCTGGAGGGGAGAGGGCTACGAGCAGTACTTC	CAWRGEGYEQYF
TRBV9	-	TRBJ2-3	TRBD2	TGTGCCAGCAGCGTAGGGGGGGGGACCCGACTCGGCACAGATACGCAGTATTTT	CASSVGGGTRLGTDTQYF
TRBV5-6	-	TRBJ1-2	TRBD1	TGTGCCAGCAGCTTCGGGACAGCAACCAACTATGGCTACACCTTC	CASSFGTATNYGYTF
TRBV20-1	-	TRBJ2-7	-	TGCAGTGCTAGTCCTCCCAGGGGGAGGTTGGACTACGAGCAGTACTTC	CSASPPRGRLDYEQYF
TRBV5-1	-	TRBJ2-3	TRBD2	TGCGCCAGCAGCTTACCGGGACTAGCGGGCGGAAGGACAGATACGCAGTATTTT	CASSLPGLAGGRTDTQYF
TRBV2	-	TRBJ2-3	TRBD1	TGTGCCAGCAGTAAGAGGGGGCAGCCTACAGATACGCAGTATTTT	CASSKRGQPTDTQYF
TRBV3-1/TRBV3-2	many	TRBJ2-1	TRBD1	TGTGCCAGCCGGGACAGGGGGTACAATGAGCAGTTCTTC	CASRDRGYNEQFF
TRBV11-2	-	TRBJ2-1	TRBD2	TGTGCCAGCAGCTTATATGTACTAGCGGGAGGGTTTTACAATGAGCAGTTCTTC	CASSLYVLAGGFYNEQFF
TRBV10-3	-	TRBJ2-7	TRBD2	TGTGCCATCAGCGAGCGGGAGGGCCCCTACGAGCAGTACTTC	CAISEREGPYEQYF
TRBV27	-	TRBJ1-2	-	TGTGCCAGCAGTTTAAGCATCTATCACGGCTACACCTTC	CASSLSIYHGYTF
TRBV19	-	TRBJ1-5	TRBD1	TGTGCCAGTAAGGCAGGGGGAAGCAATCAGCCCCAGCATTTT	CASKAGGSNQPQHF
TRBV19	-	TRBJ2-5	TRBD2	TGTGCCAGTAGTATGCTAGCGGGAGAAGTGGAGACCCAGTACTTC	CASSMLAGEVETQYF
TRBV11-2	-	TRBJ1-6	-	TGTGCCAGCAGCTTATCGCCCAGTCCCAGTTCACCCCTCCACTTT	CASSLSPSPSSPLHF
TRBV25-1	once	TRBJ2-7	-	TGTGCCAGCAGTGAACCCGACGAGCAGTACTTC	CASSEPDEQYF
TRBV2	-	TRBJ2-2	TRBD2	TGTGCCAGCAGTGTGTCGGCGGGAGGTGTCACCGGGGAGCTGTTTTTT	CASSVSAGGVTGELFF
TRBV15	-	TRBJ2-3	-	TGTGCCACCAGCCCTCTGGGGCAGGGCGGTGGCACAGATACGCAGTATTTT	CATSPLGQGGGTDTQYF
TRBV20-1	-	TRBJ1-5	-	TGCAGTGCTAGTAGTTCAGTTAGCAATCAGCCCCAGCATTTT	CSASSSVSNQPQHF
TRBV14	-	TRBJ1-1	-	TGTGCCAGCAGCCACTTGAGTCCAGGGGACACTGAAGCTTTCTTT	CASSHLSPGDTEAFF
TRBV2	-	TRBJ2-3	-	TGTGCCAGCAGTCAGAGGCGCTGGGATACGCAGTATTTT	CASSQRRWDTQYF
TRBV7-9	-	TRBJ2-7	TRBD2	TGTGCCAGCAGCTTAGCTAGCGGGAGGGCCCTCGAGCAGTACTTC	CASSLASGRALEQYF
TRBV24-1	-	TRBJ2-2	TRBD2	TGTGCCACCAGTGATTTAAGCGGGAGTAGGTCAACCGGGGAGCTGTTTTTT	CATSDLSGSRSTGELFF
TRBV5-1	-	TRBJ1-1	-	TGCGCCAGCACTCCTGAGTTGGGGAGGCCACCTTTCTTT	CASTPELGRPPFF
TRBV3-1/TRBV3-2	-	TRBJ1-1	TRBD1	TGTGCCAGCAGCAAAAGCTCCGGGACAGCTGAAGCTTTCTTT	CASSKSSGTAEAFF
TRBV5-1	-	TRBJ1-5	TRBD1	TGCGCCAGCAGCTCGGGACAGAATCAGCCCCAGCATTTT	CASSSGQNQPQHF
TRBV7-4	-	TRBJ2-3	-	TGTGCCAGCAGCCCCCCTGGCACCGGAGTGTGGCAGTATTTT	CASSPPGTGVWQYF
TRBV7-8	-	TRBJ1-6	-	TGTGCCAGCAGCTTAGAAGGGGCCGTGTATAATTCACCCCTCCACTTT	CASSLEGAVYNSPLHF
TRBV23-1	-	TRBJ1-2	-	TGCGCCAGCAGTCAATCCAGGGGAGAGACATATGGCTACACCTTC	CASSQSRGETYGYTF
TRBV24-1	-	TRBJ2-3	-	TGTGCCACCAGTCCCGGACTGATTAATACGCAGTATTTT	CATSPGLINTQYF
TRBV10-3	-	TRBJ2-1	TRBD2	TGTGCCATCAGTGAGTCCCAGCGGGGGGACAATGAGCAGTTCTTC	CAISESQRGDNEQFF
TRBV28	-	TRBJ1-5	TRBD1	TGTGCCAGCAGTCCCAGAACCGGGACAGCTAATCAGCCCCAGCATTTT	CASSPRTGTANQPQHF
TRBV10-1	few	TRBJ1-5	-	TGCGCCAGCAGTGAGTCGAGGTTTGGGCAGCCCCAGCATTTT	CASSESRFGQPQHF
TRBV5-1	once	TRBJ2-3	TRBD2	TGCGCCAGTAACCCAAGCGGGAGCACCACAGATACGCAGTATTTT	CASNPSGSTTDTQYF
TRBV19	-	TRBJ1-1	TRBD1	TGTGCCAGTAGTAGCCAGGGGGCTGATCTGGACACTGAAGCTTTCTTT	CASSSQGADLDTEAFF
TRBV25-1	-	TRBJ2-7	TRBD1	TGTGCCAGCACCCTCTCCGGGACAGGAAACGAGCAGTACTTC	CASTLSGTGNEQYF
TRBV25-1	-	TRBJ1-4	TRBD1	TGTGCCAGCAGTGAGGGGAAACAGGGGGCTTTCCGTGAAAAACTGTTTTTT	CASSEGKQGAFREKLFF
TRBV5-1	-	TRBJ2-1	-	TGCGCCAGCAGCCTCCTGCCCCTAGCGACCTCCTACAATGAGCAGTTCTTC	CASSLLPLATSYNEQFF